One and the same sample provided the 25 T cell receptor beta chains below, sequenced in a study of shared clonotypes between healthy human individuals. Method: immunoSEQ multiplex PCR; TCRdb's copy keeps in-frame clones and lacks some. The sample includes about 2.1 million clones, 90% to 95% of them seen just once. CD8 cells classed as naive were CD45RO-negative and positively selected for CCR7, excluding terminally differentiated effector memory CD45RA+ cells. The sample consisted of naive CD8+ T cells from PBMCs. The receptors shown here come from a young man in good health. Some clones in this sample may be carry-over from other donors' samples.

The CDR3 bases are TGTGCCAGCAGCGCCTCCGGGACAGGGAATGAGCAGTTCTTC. The encoded protein is CASSASGTGNEQFF. This chain links TRBV9 with TRBJ2-1; 9 nucleotides line up with TRBD1. The CDR3 is made up of 14 amino acids. Unmatched junction bases numbered 5, after V lost 3 bases and J lost 7 bases. Germline V gene data show CDR1 as SGDLS and CDR2 as YYNGEE. The full variable domain, with the rest looked up from reference TRBV9 and TRBJ2-1, is DSGVTQTPKHLITATGQRVTLRCSPRSGDLSVYWYQQSLDQGLQFLIQYYNGEERAKGNILERFSAQQFPDLHSELNLSSLELGDSALYFCASSASGTGNEQFFGPGTRLTVL.

The V gene is TRBV9, the J gene TRBJ2-3, with 7 bases that match TRBD1. This CDR3 contains 14 residues. Per germline, CDR1 SGDLS and CDR2 YYNGEE. V dropped 3 bases and J dropped 6; count of bases not matched to a gene: 7. CDR3: CASSGRTGVDTQYF. The CDR3 bases are TGTGCCAGCAGCGGACGAACAGGGGTCGATACGCAGTATTTT.

The CDR3 nucleotides read TGTGCCAGCAGCTGGGGCCAGGCCACTTACTACGAGCAGTACTTC. Protein: CASSWGQATYYEQYF. V gene TRBV6-5 combines with J gene TRBJ2-7; weak D call: TRBD1 (5 bases). V was clipped by 6 bases and J by 3 bases, with 18 bases between them. The CDR3 sequence is 15 residues long. Germline CDR1 reads MNHEY; CDR2 reads SVGAGI.

This clone has only one observation. The chain links TRBV6-5 to TRBJ1-2; no reliable D call. V gave up 7 bases and J gave up 2 bases, with 14 bases separating them. Looked up from germline, CDR1 is MNHEY and CDR2 is SVGAGI. The CDR3 has 14 residues. Here the CDR3 DNA reads TGTGCCAGCAACCCCGTGGGAGGCAACTATGGCTACACCTTC. It is translated as CASNPVGGNYGYTF.

The gene calls are TRBV4-1 and TRBJ2-2; TRBD1 aligns across 9 bases. The CDR3 contains 16 residues. The V gene's germline CDR1 is MGHRA and CDR2 YSYEKL. J gave up 4 bases and V 0 bases, and 3 bases lay outside the gene matches. Here the CDR3 DNA reads TGCGCCAGCAGCCAAGATGGGACAGGGACCACCGGGGAGCTGTTTTTT. The encoded protein is CASSQDGTGTTGELFF.

This chain connects TRBV5-8 to TRBJ2-1; D ambiguous. CDR1 is SGHTS and CDR2 is YDEGEE in the germline V gene. Trimming stripped 4 bases from V and 8 bases from J, with 22 bases between. This CDR3 has 16 residues. This CDR3 is CASSPLGPRLRHEQFF. For the CDR3, the DNA is TGTGCCAGCAGCCCATTAGGGCCTCGCCTCCGCCATGAGCAGTTCTTC. The whole variable domain, filled in from reference TRBV5-8 and TRBJ2-1, reads EAGVTQSPTHLIKTRGQQATLRCSPISGHTSVYWYQQALGLGLQFLLWYDEGEERNRGNFPPRFSGRQFPNYSSELNVNALELEDSALYLCASSPLGPRLRHEQFFGPGTRLTVL.

The V and J genes are TRBV7-9 and TRBJ2-7; D call uncertain. V was shortened by 1 base and J by 5 bases, with 6 bases between the two germline ends. The CDR3 spans 12 residues. The germline V gene has CDR1 SEHNR and CDR2 FQNEAQ (reference sequence). In nucleotides, the CDR3 is TGTGCCAGCAGCTTAGATCGGAACGAGCAGTACTTC. It is translated as CASSLDRNEQYF.

The V gene is TRBV5-4, the J gene TRBJ1-1; D is unclear. Germline CDR1 SGHNT, CDR2 YYREEE (reference sequence). Trimming took 4 bases from V and 2 from J, leaving 9 bases between them. The CDR3 consists of 13 residues. The CDR3 DNA follows: TGTGCCAGCAGCCCCAGAACCAACACTGAAGCTTTCTTT. Translated, it gives CASSPRTNTEAFF.

The chain has TRBV5-8 and TRBJ1-5; D is unclear. This CDR3 has 16 residues. Germline CDR1 and CDR2: SGHTS and YDEGEE. With 0 bases removed from V and 0 bases from J, the gap between germline ends came to 10 bases. The CDR3 sequence is CASSLGTENSNQPQHF. In nucleotides, the CDR3 is TGTGCCAGCAGCTTGGGAACAGAGAATAGCAATCAGCCCCAGCATTTT.

V and J are TRBV27 and TRBJ2-7; possibly TRBD1 for D (5 bases). The germline CDR1 and CDR2 sequences are MNHEY and SMNVEV (reference sequence). Trimming stripped 3 bases from V and 6 bases from J, with 21 bases between. The CDR3 sequence is 16 residues long. The CDR3 sequence: CASSLLPLGDRGEQYF. CDR3 sequence (DNA): TGTGCCAGCAGTTTGCTCCCTCTAGGGGATCGAGGCGAGCAGTACTTC.

This clone was seen a handful of times. Other nucleotide sequences from this sample produce the same CDR3. This chain connects TRBV28 to TRBJ2-2; D is undetermined. V shed 2 bases and J shed 2 bases, with 3 bases lying between them. Germline V gene data show CDR1 as MDHEN and CDR2 as SYDVKM. This CDR3 comprises 13 residues. The CDR3 spells CASSLANTGELFF. The CDR3 DNA reads as TGTGCCAGCAGTTTAGCAAACACCGGGGAGCTGTTTTTT.

The J gene is TRBJ2-7, the V gene TRBV9, with D perhaps being TRBD1 or TRBD2 (5 bases each). Trimming took 3 bases from V and 6 from J, leaving 7 bases between them. The CDR3 extends over 11 amino acids. Germline values: CDR1 SGDLS, CDR2 YYNGEE. The CDR3 region is CASSGGSEQYF. CDR3 sequence (DNA): TGTGCCAGCAGCGGGGGGTCCGAGCAGTACTTC.

The V and J genes are TRBV6-1 and TRBJ2-3; 12 nucleotides line up with TRBD2. J was trimmed by 4 bases and V by 2 bases; bases with no gene match: 7. The CDR3 consists of 17 residues. Germline V gene lookup returns CDR1 MNHNS and CDR2 SASEGT. The CDR3 loop is CASSELRLAGGPDTQYF. The CDR3 coding sequence is TGTGCCAGCAGTGAATTAAGGCTAGCGGGAGGGCCAGATACGCAGTATTTT.

V gene TRBV7-2 combines with J gene TRBJ1-5, with 7 nucleotides matching TRBD1. The CDR3 is 15 amino acids. Trimming removed 5 bases from V and 7 bases from J; junction bases left unmatched: 11. Germline CDR1 SGHTA, CDR2 FQGNSA. CDR3 region: CASSLRTGDRQPQHF. CDR3 DNA sequence: TGTGCCAGCAGCCTAAGAACAGGGGATCGGCAGCCCCAGCATTTT.

This chain connects TRBV28 to TRBJ1-3, with D maybe TRBD1 (5 bases). V shed 8 bases and J shed 4 bases, with 18 bases lying between them. The CDR3 runs 15 residues. Germline values: CDR1 MDHEN, CDR2 SYDVKM. CDR3 in DNA: TGTGCCAGCGCACGGGGCCCCGGGAGAGGAAACACCATATATTTT. Translated: CASARGPGRGNTIYF.

The rearrangement uses TRBV9 and TRBJ1-4; 10 bases align to TRBD1. The germline CDR1 and CDR2 sequences are SGDLS and YYNGEE. After removal of 4 bases from V and 7 bases from J, the junction contained 7 bases not matched to a gene. The CDR3 totals 15 residues. The CDR3 reads CASSLRQGAGEKLFF. The CDR3 DNA follows: TGTGCCAGCAGCCTAAGACAGGGGGCTGGTGAAAAACTGTTTTTT.

This clone appeared once. The chain carries TRBV15 and TRBJ2-3, with 10 bases aligning to TRBD2. After removal of 3 bases from V and 4 bases from J, the junction contained 4 bases not matched to a gene. Germline CDR1 reads LNHNV; CDR2 reads YYDKDF (reference sequence). This CDR3 is 15 amino acids long. The CDR3 region is CATSRGAGGPDTQYF. CDR3 nucleotides: TGTGCCACCAGCAGGGGAGCGGGAGGGCCAGATACGCAGTATTTT.

V gene TRBV6-5 combines with J gene TRBJ2-3; D not resolved. Germline assignment: CDR1 MNHEY and CDR2 SVGAGI. The germline V and J ends were trimmed by 6 bases and 2 bases, with 9 bases remaining between them. The CDR3 has 13 residues. The CDR3 DNA reads as TGTGCCAGCAGCTACGAGTACACAGATACGCAGTATTTT. This sequence encodes CASSYEYTDTQYF.

The J gene is TRBJ1-1, the V gene TRBV7-2; D not resolved. The CDR3 length is 14 residues. V lost 2 bases and J 6 bases, leaving 13 bases between the germline ends. Germline loops: CDR1 SGHTA, CDR2 FQGNSA. CDR3 nucleotides: TGTGCCAGCAGCTTAATGCTGGGTATTCCTGAAGCTTTCTTT. Its translation: CASSLMLGIPEAFF.

This rearrangement joins TRBV6-5 to TRBJ2-1; D ambiguous. The CDR3 length is 15 residues. V lost 3 bases, J lost 6 bases, and 15 bases lay in between. Germline CDR1 and CDR2: MNHEY and SVGAGI. CDR3 in DNA: TGTGCCAGCAGTTATGGTGGATTCCCTCTCAATGAGCAGTTCTTC. This encodes CASSYGGFPLNEQFF.

This chain connects TRBV4-1 to TRBJ1-5; 7 bases match TRBD1. Trimming at V came to 2 bases and at J to 11 bases, leaving 6 bases not matched to a gene. The CDR3 totals 13 residues. Germline CDR1 and CDR2: MGHRA and YSYEKL. The CDR3 region has the DNA TGCGCCAGCAGCCAAAAGACAGGGCAGGCCCAGCATTTT. It is translated as CASSQKTGQAQHF.

This rearrangement joins TRBV28 to TRBJ2-1, with 12 nucleotides matching TRBD2. The CDR3 has 16 amino acids. Losses at the gene ends were 5 bases for V and 8 bases for J; bases not matched to a gene: 10. The germline V gene encodes CDR1 MDHEN and CDR2 SYDVKM. The CDR3 region is CASSPAAGLAGYEQFF. CDR3 sequence (DNA): TGTGCCAGCAGTCCCGCCGCGGGACTAGCGGGTTATGAGCAGTTCTTC.

The gene calls are TRBV9 and TRBJ1-2, with TRBD1 identical over 10 bases. CDR3 length: 15 residues. The V gene end was trimmed by 0 bases and the J gene end by 6 bases; junction bases not matched to a gene: 5. CDR1 and CDR2 (germline): SGDLS, YYNGEE. The CDR3 DNA follows: TGTGCCAGCAGCGTAGCTCTCGACAGGGGGCATGGCTACACCTTC. Translating gives CASSVALDRGHGYTF.

CDR3 DNA: TGTGCCAGCAAGGACCTCAGCTCCTACAATGAGCAGTTCTTC. Protein: CASKDLSSYNEQFF. The J gene is TRBJ2-1, the V gene TRBV28; D is undetermined. V was shortened by 7 bases and J by 0 bases, with 10 bases between the two germline ends. The CDR3 sequence is 14 residues long. From germline, CDR1 is MDHEN and CDR2 SYDVKM.

This chain connects TRBV6-1 to TRBJ1-3; 9 nucleotides align to TRBD1. Germline loops: CDR1 MNHNS, CDR2 SASEGT. V was pared by 2 bases and J by 2 bases, with 1 base of the junction left unmatched. There are 15 residues in the CDR3. CDR3 sequence: CASSEWDRAGNTIYF. The CDR3, as DNA: TGTGCCAGCAGTGAATGGGACAGGGCTGGAAACACCATATATTTT.